These 20 T cell receptor beta chains share one sample of origin, sequenced in a study of blood T cell repertoires in COVID-19. Profiling relied on immunoSEQ multiplex PCR, and the TCRdb table lists in-frame clones only, not all of them. The sample has about 99,000 clones; roughly 89% are singletons. Specimen: peripheral blood. These receptors were collected from a human donor in a cohort sampled during active COVID-19.

The chain joins TRBV5-6 to TRBJ2-4; 9 bases map to TRBD1. The junction had 7 bases not matched to a gene; V was cut back by 1 base and J by 2 bases. Germline CDR1 is SGHDT and CDR2 is YYEEEE. The CDR3 contains 17 residues. The CDR3 loop reads CASSLSAQGAPKNIQYF. The CDR3 nucleotides read TGTGCCAGCAGCTTGTCGGCACAGGGGGCACCCAAAAACATTCAGTACTTC.

The V gene is TRBV6-1, the J gene TRBJ1-4; 7 bases are a match to TRBD1. The V and J ends lost 2 bases and 1 base, in that order; junction bases with no gene match: 7. This CDR3 contains 17 residues. Germline V gives CDR1 MNHNS, CDR2 SASEGT. The CDR3 spells CASSERGGLITNEKLFF. CDR3 DNA sequence: TGTGCCAGCAGTGAAAGAGGGGGCTTGATAACTAATGAAAAACTGTTTTTT.

The chain combines TRBV30 with TRBJ1-2, with 11 bases lining up with TRBD1. This CDR3 region has 13 residues. The V gene's germline CDR1 is GTSNPN and CDR2 SVGIG (reference sequence). After removal of 8 bases from V and 4 bases from J, the junction contained 6 bases not matched to a gene. The CDR3 sequence: CAAPGTGGYGYTF. The CDR3 nucleotides read TGTGCCGCTCCCGGGACAGGGGGCTATGGCTACACCTTC.

This chain links TRBV6-5 with TRBJ2-5; 10 bases match TRBD1. The CDR3 is 14 amino acids. Trimming at V came to 6 bases and at J to 4 bases, leaving 5 bases not matched to a gene. CDR1 and CDR2 from the germline V gene are MNHEY and SVGAGI. The CDR3 sequence: CASRPGQGSETQYF. The CDR3 DNA reads as TGTGCCAGCAGGCCGGGACAGGGGTCAGAGACCCAGTACTTC.

The chain is built from TRBV3-1 (or the pseudogene TRBV3-2) and TRBJ2-2; no reliable D call. The ends were cut back, 0 bases at V and 1 base at J, with 3 bases in the middle. Germline CDR1 reads LGHDT; CDR2 reads YNNKEL (reference sequence). The length of the CDR3 is 14 residues. As DNA, the CDR3 is TGTGCCAGCAGCCAAGACAGGAACACCGGGGAGCTGTTTTTT. It encodes CASSQDRNTGELFF.

CDR3 in amino acids: CASSSGGDPYNEQFF. For the CDR3, the DNA is TGTGCCAGCAGTAGCGGGGGGGATCCCTACAATGAGCAGTTCTTC. J is TRBJ2-1 and V is TRBV21-1; the D call in the table, TRBD2, was not verified against the DNA. TRBV21-1 is labeled a pseudogene. The CDR3 totals 15 residues.

The chain employs TRBV6-5 and TRBJ2-7, with D perhaps matching TRBD2 (5 bases). The CDR3 is made up of 13 amino acids. Germline CDR1 is MNHEY and CDR2 is SVGAGI. V lost 6 bases and J lost 2, with 11 bases in between. The DNA for the CDR3 is TGTGCCAGCAGAAAAACCGGGGCCTACGAGCAGTACTTC. It encodes CASRKTGAYEQYF.

The CDR3 protein is CASRGGDKAGELFF. The CDR3 DNA reads as TGTGCCAGTAGAGGAGGGGATAAGGCCGGGGAGCTGTTTTTT. This chain joins TRBV19 and TRBJ2-2, with a weak D call TRBD2 (6 bases). V was clipped by 6 bases and J by 6 bases, with 14 bases between them. CDR3 length: 14 amino acids. Germline V gives CDR1 LNHDA, CDR2 SQIVND (reference sequence).

This clone was recorded only once. The genes are TRBV19 and TRBJ1-1; D gene unclear. V lost 2 bases and J lost 5, with 12 bases in between. Germline-derived CDR1 and CDR2 are LNHDA and SQIVND (reference sequence). This CDR3 has 14 residues. CDR3 DNA sequence: TGTGCCAGTAGTATAATTAGCGGGGTGACTGAAGCTTTCTTT. Encoded protein: CASSIISGVTEAFF.

This sequence joins TRBV7-3 and TRBJ1-2, with 9 bases identical to TRBD1. The germline V gene has CDR1 SGHTA and CDR2 FQGTGA. The CDR3 covers 15 residues. V shed 5 bases and J 8 bases; nucleotides not matched to a gene: 12. CDR3 in DNA: TGTGCCAGCAGCGTAGCCGGGACAGGGTTTGAGGGCTACACCTTC. This sequence encodes CASSVAGTGFEGYTF.

The chain employs TRBV7-9 and TRBJ1-1; D gene uncertain. Between the trimmed V and J ends, which lost 1 base and 4 bases, there was a span of 7 bases. CDR1 and CDR2 from the germline V gene are SEHNR and FQNEAQ (reference sequence). The CDR3 length is 13 residues. This CDR3 reads CASSLDGFTEAFF. The DNA for the CDR3 is TGTGCCAGCAGCTTAGACGGGTTCACTGAAGCTTTCTTT.

The J gene is TRBJ2-3, the V gene TRBV2; no firm D call. The CDR3 extends over 10 amino acids. The V gene lost 9 bases and the J gene lost 8 bases, with 9 bases spanning the gap. Germline V lookup: CDR1 SNHLY, CDR2 FYNNEI. The CDR3 nucleotides are TGTGCCAGTTTACTTACTACGCAGTATTTT. Protein: CASLLTTQYF. Filled out from reference TRBV2 and TRBJ2-3, the complete variable domain reads EPEVTQTPSHQVTQMGQEVILRCVPISNHLYFYWYRQILGQKVEFLVSFYNNEISEKSEIFDDQFSVERPDGSNFTLKIRSTKLEDSAMYFCASLLTTQYFGPGTRLTVL.

This clone turned up a few times. The V call is TRBV7-9, the J call TRBJ1-6; 7 bases align to TRBD1. The length of the CDR3 is 15 residues. CDR1 and CDR2 (germline): SEHNR, FQNEAQ (reference sequence). V shed 1 base and J 6 bases; nucleotides not matched to a gene: 3. The CDR3 loop reads CASSLEGQLNSPLHF. In DNA, the CDR3 is TGTGCCAGCAGCTTAGAGGGACAGCTTAATTCACCCCTCCACTTT.

For the CDR3, the DNA is TGCGCCAGCCCTAAACTAGCGGGAGGGCCGGCCAAAAACATTCAGTACTTC. Translating it yields CASPKLAGGPAKNIQYF. The chain uses TRBV10-1 and TRBJ2-4; 13 bases fit TRBD2. Per the germline V gene, CDR1 is WNHNN and CDR2 is SYGVQD (reference sequence). V was pared by 8 bases and J by 1 base, with 8 bases of the junction left unmatched. CDR3 length equals 17 residues.

The CDR3 sequence is CASSLGEVAGGSEQYF. Written as DNA, the CDR3 is TGTGCCAGCAGCTTAGGCGAAGTAGCGGGAGGTAGCGAGCAGTACTTC. The genes are TRBV13 and TRBJ2-7; 10 bases match TRBD2. With 0 bases clipped from V and 6 bases from J, the junction kept 8 bases outside the gene matches. Per the germline V gene, CDR1 is PRHDT and CDR2 is FYEKMQ (reference sequence). The CDR3 runs to 16 residues. The full variable domain, in which reference TRBV13 and TRBJ2-7 provide the parts outside the CDR3, is AAGVIQSPRHLIKEKRETATLKCYPIPRHDTVYWYQQGPGQDPQFLISFYEKMQSDKGSIPDRFSAQQFSDYHSELNMSSLELGDSALYFCASSLGEVAGGSEQYFGPGTRLTVT.

The chain joins TRBV27 to TRBJ2-2, with D uncertain. Per the germline V gene, CDR1 is MNHEY and CDR2 is SMNVEV (reference sequence). Trimming removed 2 bases at V and 6 bases at J, with 7 bases between. This CDR3 is 13 amino acids long. The CDR3 region has the DNA TGTGCCAGCAGTTTAACCGGTTCCGGGGAGCTGTTTTTT. Its protein is CASSLTGSGELFF.

V usage is TRBV29-1 and J usage is TRBJ2-5, with D tentatively TRBD1 (6 bases). The V gene's germline CDR1 is SQVTM and CDR2 ANQGSEA. This CDR3 has 12 residues. CDR3 loop: CSTQAGEETQYF. Here the CDR3 DNA reads TGCTCTACGCAGGCAGGGGAGGAGACCCAGTACTTC.

Only one count was recorded for this clone. The chain uses TRBV28 and TRBJ1-2; no clear D. Germline V lookup: CDR1 MDHEN, CDR2 SYDVKM. Trimming shortened V by 6 bases and J by 4 bases, and 15 bases separated the two germline ends. The CDR3 is 14 amino acids. Written as DNA, the CDR3 is TGTGCCAGCAGGATGTTGTCAGGCTCCTATGGCTACACCTTC. Translation: CASRMLSGSYGYTF.

V is TRBV11-2 and J is TRBJ2-7, with 7 bases identical to TRBD1. This CDR3 is 15 amino acids long. With V trimmed by 2 bases and J by 3 bases, 7 bases remained unmatched. Germline CDR1 SGHAT, CDR2 FQNNGV. The CDR3 spells CASSLIRDRYYEQYF. In DNA form, the CDR3 reads TGTGCCAGCAGCTTAATCCGGGACAGATACTACGAGCAGTACTTC.

The chain couples TRBV29-1 to TRBJ2-7, with 9 nucleotides matching TRBD1. Germline V gene lookup returns CDR1 SQVTM and CDR2 ANQGSEA. With V trimmed by 4 bases and J by 3 bases, 10 bases remained unmatched. This CDR3 has 15 residues. The CDR3 region has the DNA TGCAGCGTTGTGCTTTCTGGGACAGGGATCTACGAGCAGTACTTC. Translating it yields CSVVLSGTGIYEQYF.